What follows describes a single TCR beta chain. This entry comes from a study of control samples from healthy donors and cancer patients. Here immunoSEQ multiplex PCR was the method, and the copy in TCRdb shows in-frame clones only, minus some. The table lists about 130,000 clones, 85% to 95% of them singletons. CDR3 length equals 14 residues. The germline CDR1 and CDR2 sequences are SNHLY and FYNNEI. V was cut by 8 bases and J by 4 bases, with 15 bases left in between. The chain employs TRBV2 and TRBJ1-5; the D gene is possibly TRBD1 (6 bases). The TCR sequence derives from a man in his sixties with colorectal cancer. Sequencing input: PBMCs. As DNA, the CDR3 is TGTGCCAGCGGCCCCGACAGGACAAATCAGCCCCAGCATTTT. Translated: CASGPDRTNQPQHF. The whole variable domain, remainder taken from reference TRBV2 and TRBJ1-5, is EPEVTQTPSHQVTQMGQEVILRCVPISNHLYFYWYRQILGQKVEFLVSFYNNEISEKSEIFDDQFSVERPDGSNFTLKIRSTKLEDSAMYFCASGPDRTNQPQHFGDGTRLSIL.